Below, 20 T cell receptor beta chains from the same sample are listed, as sequenced in a study of OX40 agonist ivuxolimab in advanced cancers. TCRdb keeps only in-frame clones here, not all; method: immunoSEQ multiplex PCR. This table holds roughly 80,000 clones, roughly 86% found once. The starting material was CD4+ or CD8+ T cells sorted from blood, obtained in a trial of the OX40 agonist ivuxolimab. The receptors here all came from an adult with an advanced solid tumor such as melanoma, head and neck, liver or kidney cancer.

This chain connects TRBV30 to TRBJ2-3; possible D gene TRBD2, 6 bases. There are 14 residues in the CDR3. V lost 4 bases to trimming and J lost 0 bases, with 11 bases between them. The V gene's germline CDR1 is GTSNPN and CDR2 SVGIG (reference sequence). The CDR3 bases are TGTGCCTGGAAGCTAGCGTCTAGCACAGATACGCAGTATTTT. Translating it yields CAWKLASSTDTQYF.

This chain links TRBV25-1 with TRBJ1-4; possible D gene TRBD1, 5 bases. Between the trimmed V and J ends, which lost 4 bases and 8 bases, there was a span of 17 bases. CDR1 and CDR2 from the germline V gene are MGHDK and SYGVNS. The CDR3 contains 15 residues. In DNA, the CDR3 is TGTGCCAGCAGTGGCCAGGGTGGAGGGCGGGAAAAACTGTTTTTT. Translating it yields CASSGQGGGREKLFF.

The V gene is TRBV2, the J gene TRBJ2-5; 13 bases are a match to TRBD2. The CDR3 spans 15 residues. Trimming removed 6 bases from V and 5 bases from J; junction bases left unmatched: 6. Germline V gene data show CDR1 as SNHLY and CDR2 as FYNNEI. In DNA, the CDR3 is TGTGCCAGCAGACTAGCGGGGGGGCTCCGGGAGACCCAGTACTTC. It is translated as CASRLAGGLRETQYF. Together with reference TRBV2 and TRBJ2-5, the CDR3 gives the full variable domain: EPEVTQTPSHQVTQMGQEVILRCVPISNHLYFYWYRQILGQKVEFLVSFYNNEISEKSEIFDDQFSVERPDGSNFTLKIRSTKLEDSAMYFCASRLAGGLRETQYFGPGTRLLVL.

This rearrangement joins TRBV5-5 to TRBJ2-7; 8 bases match TRBD1. CDR1 is SGHKS and CDR2 is YYEKEE in the germline V gene (reference sequence). This CDR3 spans 16 amino acids. V trimming: 3 bases; J trimming: 4 bases; junction bases outside the gene matches: 12. CDR3 sequence (DNA): TGTGCCAGCAGCTCGGGACAGGCCCTTGGGGGGTACGAGCAGTACTTC. Translating it yields CASSSGQALGGYEQYF.

This chain joins TRBV7-2 and TRBJ1-5; TRBD1 agrees at 8 bases. The CDR3 covers 15 residues. Losses at the gene ends were 4 bases for V and 6 bases for J; bases not matched to a gene: 8. Germline-derived CDR1 and CDR2 are SGHTA and FQGNSA. This chain's CDR3 is CASSYAGGAGQPQHF. The CDR3 DNA reads TGTGCCAGCAGCTATGCAGGGGGCGCTGGTCAGCCCCAGCATTTT.

This chain's CDR3 is CASSRGTRPPLGNEQFF. CDR3 nucleotides: TGTGCCAGCTCACGAGGGACTAGGCCCCCTCTCGGGAATGAGCAGTTCTTC. The chain uses TRBV18 and TRBJ2-1; 8 nucleotides line up with TRBD2. Germline CDR1 is KGHSH and CDR2 is LQKENI. Trimming cost V 4 bases and J 7 bases; bases outside gene matches: 15. The CDR3 extends over 17 amino acids.

The chain joins TRBV5-1 to TRBJ2-3; D may match TRBD1 or TRBD2 (7 bases each). The CDR3 runs 14 residues. Per the germline V gene, CDR1 is SGHRS and CDR2 is YFSETQ. Trimming stripped 0 bases from V and 10 bases from J, with 15 bases between. CDR3 in amino acids: CASSLEDREGAQYF. CDR3 coding DNA: TGCGCCAGCAGCTTGGAAGACAGGGAGGGTGCGCAGTATTTT. Full variable domain (remainder filled in from reference TRBV5-1 and TRBJ2-3): KAGVTQTPRYLIKTRGQQVTLSCSPISGHRSVSWYQQTPGQGLQFLFEYFSETQRNKGNFPGRFSGRQFSNSRSEMNVSTLELGDSALYLCASSLEDREGAQYFGPGTRLTVL.

This clone has a single count. This rearrangement joins TRBV11-2 to TRBJ2-7; TRBD1 matches 7 bases. Germline V gene sequence: CDR1 SGHAT, CDR2 FQNNGV. The CDR3 totals 14 residues. V was pared by 4 bases and J by 6 bases, with 9 bases of the junction left unmatched. DNA of the CDR3: TGTGCCAGCAGCTCATCAGGGGGTATCGGCGAGCAGTACTTC. This encodes CASSSSGGIGEQYF.

This clone has only a few counts. The J gene is TRBJ1-2, the V gene TRBV4-1, with TRBD1 identical over 9 bases. Trimming removed 6 bases from V and 9 bases from J; junction bases left unmatched: 8. The CDR3 covers 13 residues. Germline V gives CDR1 MGHRA, CDR2 YSYEKL. CDR3 loop: CASRPTGGTSYTF. In DNA, the CDR3 is TGCGCCAGCAGACCGACAGGGGGGACAAGCTACACCTTC.

In this sample, this clone turned up once. V usage is TRBV27 and J usage is TRBJ2-7; perhaps D is TRBD1 or TRBD2 (5 bases each). CDR3 length: 13 amino acids. Trimming cost V 5 bases and J 0 bases, with 8 bases left between them. Germline CDR1 MNHEY, CDR2 SMNVEV (reference sequence). Here the CDR3 reads CASSPGTSYEQYF. The CDR3 DNA sequence: TGTGCCAGCAGTCCCGGGACCTCCTACGAGCAGTACTTC.

This clone was counted once. V gene TRBV25-1 combines with J gene TRBJ2-2; no firm D call. V was cut by 2 bases and J by 9 bases, with 10 bases left in between. Germline assignment: CDR1 MGHDK and CDR2 SYGVNS. CDR3 length equals 13 residues. The CDR3, as DNA: TGTGCCAGCAGTGAAAGGTCCAGGCGGGAGCTGTTTTTT. This translates into CASSERSRRELFF.

This clone was detected only once. The rearrangement uses TRBV5-1 and TRBJ1-1; TRBD1 is a possible D gene (5 bases). Trimming cost V 6 bases and J 2 bases, with 11 bases left between them. CDR3 length: 13 residues. CDR1 SGHRS and CDR2 YFSETQ come from the germline V gene. CDR3 in amino acids: CASTDQGNTEAFF. CDR3 nucleotide sequence: TGCGCCAGCACTGATCAGGGAAACACTGAAGCTTTCTTT.

This sequence joins TRBV5-1 and TRBJ1-2, with D uncertain. The V gene's germline CDR1 is SGHRS and CDR2 YFSETQ. The CDR3 contains 15 residues. The V gene lost 0 bases and the J gene lost 6 bases, with 15 bases spanning the gap. The CDR3 sequence is CASSLALGLGDGYTF. The CDR3 DNA sequence: TGCGCCAGCAGCTTGGCCCTGGGCCTCGGGGATGGCTACACCTTC.

The genes are TRBV7-9 and TRBJ1-2, with 8 bases fitting TRBD1. Trimming cost V 5 bases and J 14 bases; bases outside gene matches: 13. Germline V gene sequence: CDR1 SEHNR, CDR2 FQNEAQ (reference sequence). The length of the CDR3 is 13 residues. The CDR3 region is CASSLYGQGAYTF. CDR3 DNA: TGTGCCAGCAGCCTTTATGGACAGGGAGCTTATACCTTC.

The table lists this clone with a count of one. CDR3 DNA sequence: TGTGCCAGCAGCTTAATGGGCAGGGGGAACACTGAAGCTTTCTTT. This encodes CASSLMGRGNTEAFF. The chain carries TRBV7-3 and TRBJ1-1, with a weak D call TRBD1 (6 bases). V was shortened by 1 base and J by 1 base, with 10 bases between the two germline ends. Germline CDR1 and CDR2: SGHTA and FQGTGA. The CDR3 spans 15 residues.

The chain combines TRBV30 with TRBJ2-7, with TRBD2 matching 7 bases. Germline loops: CDR1 GTSNPN, CDR2 SVGIG (reference sequence). The junction had 3 bases not matched to a gene; V was cut back by 4 bases and J by 3 bases. This CDR3 region has 12 residues. The CDR3 loop is CAWNRGDYEQYF. CDR3 sequence (DNA): TGTGCCTGGAACCGGGGGGACTACGAGCAGTACTTC.

The chain recombines TRBV7-3 with TRBJ2-1, with 10 bases identical to TRBD2. Unmatched junction bases numbered 5, after V lost 2 bases and J lost 4 bases. The CDR3 is 16 residues long. CDR1 is SGHTA, CDR2 FQGTGA, per germline. The CDR3 nucleotides are TGTGCCAGCAGCTTAGAGCGGGAGGGGGCATACAATGAGCAGTTCTTC. It specifies CASSLEREGAYNEQFF.

The chain uses TRBV7-3 and TRBJ1-1, with TRBD1 as a possible D gene (5 bases). V was shortened by 4 bases and J by 1 base, with 7 bases between the two germline ends. This CDR3 region has 13 residues. Germline CDR1 and CDR2: SGHTA and FQGTGA. The CDR3 DNA sequence: TGTGCCAGCAGCTACGACAGGAACACTGAAGCTTTCTTT. Its protein product is CASSYDRNTEAFF.

V and J are TRBV7-9 and TRBJ1-1; TRBD1 might be the D (5 bases). V gave up 6 bases and J gave up 5 bases, with 13 bases separating them. The CDR3 runs to 13 residues. CDR1 is SEHNR, CDR2 FQNEAQ, per germline (reference sequence). CDR3 loop: CASRGETLTEAFF. DNA for the CDR3: TGTGCCAGCAGAGGGGAGACTCTTACTGAAGCTTTCTTT.

This chain joins TRBV4-2 and TRBJ2-7; D may be TRBD1 or TRBD2 (5 bases each). Trimming removed 0 bases from V and 0 bases from J, with 12 bases in between. Germline CDR1 reads LGHNA; CDR2 reads YNFKEQ. The CDR3 is 16 amino acids. The CDR3 reads CASSQDPPGSSYEQYF. CDR3 in DNA: TGTGCCAGCAGCCAAGATCCCCCAGGGAGCTCCTACGAGCAGTACTTC.